These 27 T cell receptor beta chains were sequenced from one sample in a study of blood T cell repertoires in COVID-19. Measured with immunoSEQ multiplex PCR; TCRdb has only the in-frame clones, and not every one. The sample carries a few hundred thousand clones, roughly 89% recorded once. The sequencing sample was made of peripheral blood. These receptors all come from a woman aged 55-70 years with COVID-19, enrolled during active disease.

The chain is built from TRBV7-8 and TRBJ1-3; a possible D gene is TRBD1 (5 bases). V was cut by 5 bases and J by 0 bases, with 11 bases left in between. The CDR3 is 15 residues long. Looked up from germline, CDR1 is SGHVS and CDR2 is FQNEAQ. The DNA for the CDR3 is TGTGCCAGCAGCCGAGACAGAAACTCTGGAAACACCATATATTTT. This translates into CASSRDRNSGNTIYF.

The genes are TRBV27 and TRBJ1-2, with 8 bases lining up with TRBD1. The CDR3 covers 13 residues. J lost 4 bases, V lost 9 bases, and 7 bases had no gene match. Germline CDR1 reads MNHEY; CDR2 reads SMNVEV (reference sequence). The CDR3 bases are TGTGCCAGTAAGACAGGGGATGGCTATGGCTACACCTTC. Protein product: CASKTGDGYGYTF.

CDR3 sequence: CASSYIGQSSGNTIYF. CDR3 coding DNA: TGTGCCAGCAGCTACATTGGACAGTCCTCTGGAAACACCATATATTTT. The rearrangement joins TRBV7-2 to TRBJ1-3; D is possibly TRBD1 (6 bases). Germline values: CDR1 SGHTA, CDR2 FQGNSA. This CDR3 contains 16 residues. V lost 4 bases and J 0 bases, leaving 13 bases between the germline ends.

The V gene is TRBV6-1, the J gene TRBJ2-7; the match to TRBD1 covers 7 bases. The CDR3 has 15 residues. Germline lookup yields CDR1 MNHNS and CDR2 SASEGT. J gave up 7 bases and V 1 base, and 10 bases lay outside the gene matches. Here the CDR3 reads CASSEGTGARVEQYF. The CDR3 coding sequence is TGTGCCAGCAGTGAAGGCACAGGGGCGCGTGTGGAGCAGTACTTC.

This clone occurred once. This sequence joins TRBV6-2 or TRBV6-3 and TRBJ1-6, with TRBD1 identical over 7 bases. Germline CDR1 and CDR2: MNHEY and SVGEGT. The CDR3 covers 13 residues. The ends lost 6 bases at V and 14 bases at J; junction bases unmatched: 10. CDR3 loop: CASSRQGGWTLHF. The CDR3 DNA sequence: TGTGCCAGCAGCCGACAGGGAGGATGGACCCTCCACTTT.

The gene calls are TRBV3-1 (or the pseudogene TRBV3-2) and TRBJ2-5, with 8 positions matching TRBD2. This CDR3 comprises 14 residues. Trimming at V came to 8 bases and at J to 4 bases, leaving 9 bases not matched to a gene. The V gene's germline CDR1 is LGHDT and CDR2 YNNKEL (reference sequence). The CDR3 loop reads CASSPTSAGETQYF. Here the CDR3 DNA reads TGTGCCAGCTCGCCGACTAGCGCGGGAGAGACCCAGTACTTC.

This chain links TRBV9 with TRBJ2-5, with TRBD2 as a possible D gene (6 bases). V shed 0 bases and J shed 5 bases, with 11 bases lying between them. Germline lookup yields CDR1 SGDLS and CDR2 YYNGEE. The CDR3 length is 14 residues. CDR3 loop: CASSVGVREETQYF. In nucleotides, the CDR3 is TGTGCCAGCAGCGTAGGAGTCCGGGAGGAGACCCAGTACTTC. Complete variable domain (other parts from reference TRBV9 and TRBJ2-5): DSGVTQTPKHLITATGQRVTLRCSPRSGDLSVYWYQQSLDQGLQFLIQYYNGEERAKGNILERFSAQQFPDLHSELNLSSLELGDSALYFCASSVGVREETQYFGPGTRLLVL.

V usage is TRBV19 and J usage is TRBJ2-2; no definite D call. CDR3 size: 13 residues. Germline CDR1 LNHDA, CDR2 SQIVND (reference sequence). Trimming pared 7 bases from V and 4 bases from J, leaving 10 bases between. Written as DNA, the CDR3 is TGTGCCAGTAAGCGAGGAGTCACCGGGGAGCTGTTTTTT. Its translation: CASKRGVTGELFF.

The chain uses TRBV28 and TRBJ1-4; D gene ambiguous. Germline-derived CDR1 and CDR2 are MDHEN and SYDVKM. The CDR3 length is 12 residues. The ends were cut back, 6 bases at V and 6 bases at J, with 8 bases in the middle. CDR3 amino acids: CASSRRDEKLFF. CDR3 in DNA: TGTGCCAGCAGCCGACGGGATGAAAAACTGTTTTTT.

About this clone itself: In the same sample, other DNA sequences code for this CDR3. The genes are TRBV7-2 and TRBJ1-6; the D is unclear. Germline V gives CDR1 SGHTA, CDR2 FQGNSA. The V end lost 5 bases, the J end lost 7 bases, and 6 bases lay between the germline ends. The CDR3 has 12 amino acids. CDR3 sequence reads: CASSPRNSPLHF. CDR3 nucleotides: TGTGCCAGCAGCCCCAGGAATTCACCCCTCCACTTT. Using reference TRBV7-2 and TRBJ1-6 for the parts outside the CDR3, the full variable domain is GAGVSQSPSNKVTEKGKDVELRCDPISGHTALYWYRQSLGQGLEFLIYFQGNSAPDKSGLPSDRFSAERTGGSVSTLTIQRTQQEDSAVYLCASSPRNSPLHFGNGTRLTVT.

J is TRBJ1-1 and V is TRBV2, with 8 bases that match TRBD1. Looked up from germline, CDR1 is SNHLY and CDR2 is FYNNEI. The CDR3 length is 14 residues. Trimming cost V 4 bases and J 3 bases; bases outside gene matches: 4. The CDR3 loop reads CASSAGQVDTEAFF. In DNA form, the CDR3 reads TGTGCCAGCAGTGCGGGACAGGTGGACACTGAAGCTTTCTTT.

The rearrangement links TRBV19 to TRBJ1-1; the match to TRBD1 covers 7 bases. Germline values: CDR1 LNHDA, CDR2 SQIVND (reference sequence). The CDR3 contains 16 residues. J was trimmed by 1 base and V by 6 bases; bases with no gene match: 11. CDR3 protein: CASRSLPGQTNTEAFF. In DNA, the CDR3 is TGTGCCAGTAGAAGCCTTCCGGGACAGACGAACACTGAAGCTTTCTTT.

CDR3 DNA sequence: TGTGCCAGCAGTTACTCCCCGGGACAGGGGGGTGACGAGCAGTTCTTC. Translation gives CASSYSPGQGGDEQFF. J is TRBJ2-1 and V is TRBV6-2 or TRBV6-3; 11 positions agree with TRBD1. Germline CDR1 and CDR2: MNHEY and SVGEGT. Trimming cost V 0 bases and J 10 bases; bases outside gene matches: 8. This CDR3 has 16 residues.

This clone has only one observation. This chain connects TRBV19 to TRBJ1-3; D is unclear. The V and J ends lost 5 bases and 1 base respectively, with 12 bases between them. The CDR3 runs to 15 residues. Germline V gene sequence: CDR1 LNHDA, CDR2 SQIVND (reference sequence). CDR3 sequence: CASSAITGSGNTIYF. CDR3 nucleotides: TGTGCCAGTAGTGCTATTACGGGGTCTGGAAACACCATATATTTT. Full variable domain (missing parts from reference TRBV19 and TRBJ1-3): DGGITQSPKYLFRKEGQNVTLSCEQNLNHDAMYWYRQDPGQGLRLIYYSQIVNDFQKGDIAEGYSVSREKKESFPLTVTSAQKNPTAFYLCASSAITGSGNTIYFGEGSWLTVV.

The chain combines TRBV9 with TRBJ1-2; no clear D. Germline V gene sequence: CDR1 SGDLS, CDR2 YYNGEE. Trimming removed 1 base from V and 0 bases from J, with 10 bases in between. The CDR3 is 15 residues long. In DNA, the CDR3 is TGTGCCAGCAGCGTACACCCAGACTCTAACTATGGCTACACCTTC. As protein: CASSVHPDSNYGYTF.

The chain recombines TRBV6-1 with TRBJ1-2, with D possibly matching TRBD1 (5 bases). The length of the CDR3 is 13 residues. CDR1 and CDR2 (germline): MNHNS, SASEGT. Trimming shortened V by 2 bases and J by 7 bases, and 11 bases separated the two germline ends. The CDR3 is CASSESRQSGYTF. DNA for the CDR3: TGTGCCAGCAGTGAATCAAGACAGAGTGGCTACACCTTC.

The rearrangement links TRBV6-2 or TRBV6-3 to TRBJ1-1; D call uncertain. The CDR3 length is 14 residues. The V gene's germline CDR1 is MNHEY and CDR2 SVGEGT. Trimming removed 5 bases at V and 3 bases at J, with 13 bases between. CDR3 amino acids: CASSPHDGYTEAFF. CDR3 DNA: TGTGCCAGCAGTCCCCACGACGGGTACACTGAAGCTTTCTTT.

The chain couples TRBV2 to TRBJ1-6; D call uncertain. Germline CDR1 SNHLY, CDR2 FYNNEI. The V end was cut by 8 bases, the J end by 7 bases, with 21 bases between. CDR3 size: 16 residues. The CDR3 DNA is TGTGCCAGCTTCTCAGGACTCCAAGCGAGGAATTCACCCCTCCACTTT. Residues: CASFSGLQARNSPLHF.

The sample holds a few counts of this clone. The chain uses TRBV2 and TRBJ1-6; 7 nucleotides match TRBD1. V lost 8 bases, J lost 10 bases, and 5 bases stayed unmatched. Germline V gene sequence: CDR1 SNHLY, CDR2 FYNNEI. There are 12 residues in the CDR3. The CDR3 loop reads CASSTGQSPLHF. CDR3 in DNA: TGTGCCAGCTCGACAGGGCAATCACCCCTCCACTTT.

The chain links TRBV7-8 to TRBJ1-2; D perhaps matches TRBD1 (6 bases). This CDR3 region has 14 residues. V dropped 5 bases and J dropped 4 bases, with 14 bases sitting between them. Germline CDR1 SGHVS, CDR2 FQNEAQ. In DNA form, the CDR3 reads TGTGCCAGCAGCCTACAGGGTAGAGTCTATGGCTACACCTTC. Protein sequence: CASSLQGRVYGYTF.

The genes are TRBV6-5 and TRBJ1-1; possible D gene TRBD1, 5 bases. Germline lookup yields CDR1 MNHEY and CDR2 SVGAGI. V was clipped by 5 bases and J by 3 bases, with 7 bases between them. This CDR3 has 12 amino acids. DNA for the CDR3: TGTGCCAGCAGTCGGGGGGACACTGAAGCTTTCTTT. This gives the protein CASSRGDTEAFF.

This chain links TRBV4-2 with TRBJ1-4; possible D gene TRBD1, 6 bases. Trimming stripped 0 bases from V and 4 bases from J, with 15 bases between. The germline V gene has CDR1 LGHNA and CDR2 YNFKEQ. This CDR3 comprises 17 residues. The CDR3 region is CASSQDFGGAGNEKLFF. As DNA, the CDR3 is TGTGCCAGCAGCCAAGATTTTGGGGGGGCCGGTAATGAAAAACTGTTTTTT.

This clone was counted only a few times. The chain carries TRBV7-7 and TRBJ2-1; 9 bases are a match to TRBD1. The germline gives CDR1 SSHAT, CDR2 FNYEAQ (reference sequence). The CDR3 has 13 residues. V lost 4 bases to trimming and J lost 6 bases; unmatched junction nucleotides: 1. CDR3 in DNA: TGTGCCAGCAGCTCGGACAGGGGCAATGAGCAGTTCTTC. It yields the protein CASSSDRGNEQFF.

CDR3: CASTIGGVSGYTF. Written as DNA, the CDR3 is TGTGCCAGCACCATAGGGGGGGTATCTGGCTACACCTTC. The rearrangement links TRBV6-5 to TRBJ1-2, with a weak D call TRBD1 (6 bases). V was trimmed by 7 bases and J by 7 bases, leaving 16 bases between them. The germline gives CDR1 MNHEY, CDR2 SVGAGI. The CDR3 is 13 residues long.

This sequence joins TRBV14 and TRBJ1-6; TRBD1 matches 9 bases. V lost 6 bases, J lost 6 bases, and 3 bases stayed unmatched. Germline assignment: CDR1 SGHDN and CDR2 FVKESK. This CDR3 has 14 amino acids. The CDR3 reads CASRRQGGNSPLHF. In nucleotides, the CDR3 is TGTGCCAGCAGACGACAGGGGGGTAATTCACCCCTCCACTTT. The full variable domain, rest sourced from reference TRBV14 and TRBJ1-6, is EAGVTQFPSHSVIEKGQTVTLRCDPISGHDNLYWYRRVMGKEIKFLLHFVKESKQDESGMPNNRFLAERTGGTYSTLKVQPAELEDSGVYFCASRRQGGNSPLHFGNGTRLTVT.

CDR3 sequence (DNA): TGTGCCAGCAGCTTGGAATACCGGGGGGGCACTGAAGCTTTCTTT. Its translation: CASSLEYRGGTEAFF. The J gene is TRBJ1-1, the V gene TRBV5-6; D possibly corresponds to TRBD1 (5 bases). V shed 0 bases and J shed 4 bases, with 13 bases lying between them. CDR3 length equals 15 residues. The V gene's germline CDR1 is SGHDT and CDR2 YYEEEE.

The chain has TRBV11-2 and TRBJ1-4; a weak D match, TRBD1 (5 bases). The CDR3 sequence is 15 residues long. With 6 bases removed from V and 0 bases from J, the gap between germline ends came to 11 bases. Germline assignment: CDR1 SGHAT and CDR2 FQNNGV. The CDR3 loop is CASSPGYATNEKLFF. The CDR3 nucleotides are TGTGCCAGCAGTCCAGGGTATGCAACTAATGAAAAACTGTTTTTT.